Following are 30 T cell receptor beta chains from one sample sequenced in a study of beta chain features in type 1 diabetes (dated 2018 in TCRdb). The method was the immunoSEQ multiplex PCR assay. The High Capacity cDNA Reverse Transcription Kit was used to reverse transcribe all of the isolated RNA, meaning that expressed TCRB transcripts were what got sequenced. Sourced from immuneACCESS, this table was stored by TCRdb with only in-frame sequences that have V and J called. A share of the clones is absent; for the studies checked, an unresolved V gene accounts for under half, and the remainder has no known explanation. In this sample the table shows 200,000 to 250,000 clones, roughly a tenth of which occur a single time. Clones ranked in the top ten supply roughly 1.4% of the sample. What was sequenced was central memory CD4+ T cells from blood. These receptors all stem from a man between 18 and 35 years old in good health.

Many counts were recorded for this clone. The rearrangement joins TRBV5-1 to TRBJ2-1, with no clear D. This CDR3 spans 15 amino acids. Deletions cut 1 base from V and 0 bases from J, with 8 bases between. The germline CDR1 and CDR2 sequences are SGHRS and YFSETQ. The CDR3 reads CASSLFSSSYNEQFF. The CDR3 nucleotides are TGCGCCAGCAGCTTGTTTTCGAGCTCCTACAATGAGCAGTTCTTC. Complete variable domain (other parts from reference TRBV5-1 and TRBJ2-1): KAGVTQTPRYLIKTRGQQVTLSCSPISGHRSVSWYQQTPGQGLQFLFEYFSETQRNKGNFPGRFSGRQFSNSRSEMNVSTLELGDSALYLCASSLFSSSYNEQFFGPGTRLTVL.

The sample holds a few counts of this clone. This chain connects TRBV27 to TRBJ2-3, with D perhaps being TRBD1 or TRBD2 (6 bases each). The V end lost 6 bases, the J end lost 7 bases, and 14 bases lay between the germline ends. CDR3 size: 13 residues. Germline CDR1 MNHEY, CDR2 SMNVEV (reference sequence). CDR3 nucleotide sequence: TGTGCCAGCAGAGCCACAGGGAGGAATACGCAGTATTTT. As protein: CASRATGRNTQYF.

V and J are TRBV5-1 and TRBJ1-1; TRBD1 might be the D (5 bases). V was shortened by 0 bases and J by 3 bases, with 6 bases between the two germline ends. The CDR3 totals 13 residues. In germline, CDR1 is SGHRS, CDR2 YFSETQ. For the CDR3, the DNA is TGCGCCAGCAGCTTGGGAGGGGACACTGAAGCTTTCTTT. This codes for CASSLGGDTEAFF.

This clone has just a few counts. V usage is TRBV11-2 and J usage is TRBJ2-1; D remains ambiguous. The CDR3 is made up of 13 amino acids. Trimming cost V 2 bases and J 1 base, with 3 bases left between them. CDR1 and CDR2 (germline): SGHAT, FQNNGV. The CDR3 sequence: CASSLRSYNEQFF. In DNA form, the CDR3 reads TGTGCCAGCAGCTTACGATCCTACAATGAGCAGTTCTTC.

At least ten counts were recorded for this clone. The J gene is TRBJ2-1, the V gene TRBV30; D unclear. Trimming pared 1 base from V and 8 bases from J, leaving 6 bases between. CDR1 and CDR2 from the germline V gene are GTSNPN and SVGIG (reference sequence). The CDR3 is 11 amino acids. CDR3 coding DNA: TGTGCCTGGAGTGACTTTGATGAGCAGTTCTTC. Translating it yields CAWSDFDEQFF.

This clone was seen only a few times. The CDR3 loop is CAISDRSGPPSYNEQFF. CDR3 DNA: TGTGCCATCAGTGACCGTAGCGGCCCTCCCTCCTACAATGAGCAGTTCTTC. The chain links TRBV10-3 to TRBJ2-1; D is perhaps TRBD2 (6 bases). Between the trimmed V and J ends, which lost 3 bases and 0 bases, there was a span of 15 bases. CDR1 is ENHRY, CDR2 SYGVKD, per germline. The CDR3 loop spans 17 amino acids.

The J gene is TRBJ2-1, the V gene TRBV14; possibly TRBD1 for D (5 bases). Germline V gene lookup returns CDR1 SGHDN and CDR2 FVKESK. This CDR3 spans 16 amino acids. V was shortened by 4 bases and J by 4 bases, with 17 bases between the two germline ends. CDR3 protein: CASSPYRQLSYNEQFF. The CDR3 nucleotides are TGTGCCAGCAGCCCCTATCGACAGTTATCTTACAATGAGCAGTTCTTC.

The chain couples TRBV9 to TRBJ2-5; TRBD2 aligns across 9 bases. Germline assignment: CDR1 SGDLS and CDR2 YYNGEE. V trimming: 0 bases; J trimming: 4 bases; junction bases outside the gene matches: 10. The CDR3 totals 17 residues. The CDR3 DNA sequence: TGTGCCAGCAGCGTAGGCGTATTAGCGGGAGCCGGAGAGACCCAGTACTTC. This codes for CASSVGVLAGAGETQYF.

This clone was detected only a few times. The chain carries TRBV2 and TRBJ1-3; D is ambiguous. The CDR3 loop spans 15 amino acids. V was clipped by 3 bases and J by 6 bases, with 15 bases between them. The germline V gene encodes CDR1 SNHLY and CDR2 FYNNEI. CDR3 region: CASSDGQPVPNTIYF. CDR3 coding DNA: TGTGCCAGCAGTGATGGGCAGCCCGTGCCAAACACCATATATTTT.

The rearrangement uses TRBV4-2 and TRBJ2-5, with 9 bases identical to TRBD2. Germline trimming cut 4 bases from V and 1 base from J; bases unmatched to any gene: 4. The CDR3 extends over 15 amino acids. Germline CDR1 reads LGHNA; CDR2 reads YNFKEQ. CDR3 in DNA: TGTGCCAGCAGCCGGACTAGCGCCCCCCAAGAGACCCAGTACTTC. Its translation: CASSRTSAPQETQYF.

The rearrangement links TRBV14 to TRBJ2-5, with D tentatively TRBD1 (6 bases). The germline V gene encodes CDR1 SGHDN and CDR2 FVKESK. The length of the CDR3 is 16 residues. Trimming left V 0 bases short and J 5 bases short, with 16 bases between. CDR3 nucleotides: TGTGCCAGCAGCCAAGAACTGGTCAGGGGAATGGAGACCCAGTACTTC. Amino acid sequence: CASSQELVRGMETQYF. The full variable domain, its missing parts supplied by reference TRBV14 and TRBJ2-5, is EAGVTQFPSHSVIEKGQTVTLRCDPISGHDNLYWYRRVMGKEIKFLLHFVKESKQDESGMPNNRFLAERTGGTYSTLKVQPAELEDSGVYFCASSQELVRGMETQYFGPGTRLLVL.

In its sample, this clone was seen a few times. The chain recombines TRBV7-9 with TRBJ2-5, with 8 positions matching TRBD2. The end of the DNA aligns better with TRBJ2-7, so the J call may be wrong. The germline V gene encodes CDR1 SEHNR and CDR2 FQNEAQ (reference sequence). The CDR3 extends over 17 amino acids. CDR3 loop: CASSHTGLANRAYEQYF. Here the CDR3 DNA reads TGTGCCAGCAGCCACACTGGACTAGCTAATAGGGCCTACGAGCAGTACTTC.

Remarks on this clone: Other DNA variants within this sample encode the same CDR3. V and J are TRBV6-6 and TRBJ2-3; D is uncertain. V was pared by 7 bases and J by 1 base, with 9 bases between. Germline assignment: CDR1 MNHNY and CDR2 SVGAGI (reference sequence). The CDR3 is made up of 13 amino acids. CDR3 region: CASTPSGTDTQYF. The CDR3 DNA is TGTGCCAGCACCCCCAGCGGCACAGATACGCAGTATTTT.

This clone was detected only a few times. The CDR3 is CASSLSGLAEGETQYF. The CDR3 DNA reads TGTGCCAGCAGCTTATCGGGACTAGCGGAAGGGGAGACCCAGTACTTC. V usage is TRBV7-3 and J usage is TRBJ2-5; 11 bases align to TRBD2. Unmatched junction bases numbered 7, after V lost 2 bases and J lost 5 bases. Germline V gene data show CDR1 as SGHTA and CDR2 as FQGTGA. This CDR3 has 16 amino acids. Based on the CDR3 plus reference TRBV7-3 and TRBJ2-5, the full variable domain is GAGVSQTPSNKVTEKGKYVELRCDPISGHTALYWYRQSLGQGPEFLIYFQGTGAADDSGLPNDRFFAVRPEGSVSTLKIQRTERGDSAVYLCASSLSGLAEGETQYFGPGTRLLVL.

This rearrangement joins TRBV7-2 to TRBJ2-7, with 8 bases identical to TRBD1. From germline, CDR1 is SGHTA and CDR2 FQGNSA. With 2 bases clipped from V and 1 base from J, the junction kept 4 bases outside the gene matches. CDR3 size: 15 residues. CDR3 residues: CASSLRQGLSYEQYF. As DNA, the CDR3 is TGTGCCAGCAGCTTACGACAGGGGCTTTCCTACGAGCAGTACTTC.

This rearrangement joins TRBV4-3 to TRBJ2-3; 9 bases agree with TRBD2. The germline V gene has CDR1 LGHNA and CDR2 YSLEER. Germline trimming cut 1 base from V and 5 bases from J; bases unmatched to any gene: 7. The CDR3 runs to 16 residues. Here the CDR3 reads CASSQVSLAGGDTQYF. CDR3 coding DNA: TGCGCCAGCAGCCAAGTTTCACTAGCGGGCGGAGATACGCAGTATTTT.

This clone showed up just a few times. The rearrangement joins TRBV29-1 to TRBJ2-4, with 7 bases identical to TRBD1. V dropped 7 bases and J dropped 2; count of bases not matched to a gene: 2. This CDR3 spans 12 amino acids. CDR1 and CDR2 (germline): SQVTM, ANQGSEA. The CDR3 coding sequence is TGCAGCGCGACAGGGCCCAAAAACATTCAGTACTTC. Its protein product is CSATGPKNIQYF.

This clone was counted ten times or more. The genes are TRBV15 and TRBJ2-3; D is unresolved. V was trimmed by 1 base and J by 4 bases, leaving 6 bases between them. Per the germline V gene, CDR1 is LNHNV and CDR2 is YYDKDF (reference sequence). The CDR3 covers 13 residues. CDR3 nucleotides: TGTGCCACCAGCAGAGTCGGGCCAGATACGCAGTATTTT. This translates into CATSRVGPDTQYF.

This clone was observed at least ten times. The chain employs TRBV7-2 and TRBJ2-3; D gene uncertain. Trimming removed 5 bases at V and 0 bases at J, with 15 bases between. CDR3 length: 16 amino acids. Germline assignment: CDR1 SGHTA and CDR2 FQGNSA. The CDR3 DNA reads TGTGCCAGCAGCCCTACCTGGCGGTCTAGCACAGATACGCAGTATTTT. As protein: CASSPTWRSSTDTQYF.

The CDR3, as DNA: TGCAGCGGGAAGAACACTGAAGCTTTCTTT. This translates into CSGKNTEAFF. This chain links TRBV29-1 with TRBJ1-1; D is ambiguous. The CDR3 runs to 10 residues. V was clipped by 7 bases and J by 1 base, with 4 bases between them. The germline V gene encodes CDR1 SQVTM and CDR2 ANQGSEA.

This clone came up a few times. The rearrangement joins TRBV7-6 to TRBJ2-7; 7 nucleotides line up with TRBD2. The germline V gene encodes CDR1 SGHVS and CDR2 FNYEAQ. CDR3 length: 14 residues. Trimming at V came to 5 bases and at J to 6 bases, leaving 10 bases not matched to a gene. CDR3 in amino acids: CASSRYPASGEQYF. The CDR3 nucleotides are TGTGCCAGCAGCCGCTACCCAGCTAGCGGCGAGCAGTACTTC.

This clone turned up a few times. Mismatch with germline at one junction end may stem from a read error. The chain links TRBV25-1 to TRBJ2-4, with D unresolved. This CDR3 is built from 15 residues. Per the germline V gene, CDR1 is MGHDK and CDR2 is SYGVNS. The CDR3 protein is CATSDLVGSKNIQYF. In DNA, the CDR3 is TGTGCCACCAGTGATTTGGTGGGCTCCAAAAACATTCAGTACTTC. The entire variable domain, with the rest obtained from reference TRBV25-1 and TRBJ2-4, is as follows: EADIYQTPRYLVIGTGKKITLECSQTMGHDKMYWYQQDPGMELHLIHYSYGVNSTEKGDLSSESTVSRIRTEHFPLTLESARPSHTSQYLCATSDLVGSKNIQYFGAGTRLSVL.

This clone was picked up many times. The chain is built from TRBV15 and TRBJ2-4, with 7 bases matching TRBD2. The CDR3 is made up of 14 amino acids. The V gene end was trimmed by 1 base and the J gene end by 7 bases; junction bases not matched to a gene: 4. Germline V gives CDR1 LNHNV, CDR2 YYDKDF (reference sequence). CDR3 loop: CATSRAVGGNIQYF. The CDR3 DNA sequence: TGTGCCACCAGCAGAGCCGTCGGGGGGAACATTCAGTACTTC.

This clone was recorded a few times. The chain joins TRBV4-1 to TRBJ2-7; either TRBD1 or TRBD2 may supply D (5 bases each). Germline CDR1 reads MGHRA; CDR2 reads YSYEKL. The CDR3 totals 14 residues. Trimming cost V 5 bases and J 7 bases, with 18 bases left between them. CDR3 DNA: TGCGCCAGCAGCGGACATGAGGGTAGAAGGGAGCAGTACTTC. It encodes CASSGHEGRREQYF.

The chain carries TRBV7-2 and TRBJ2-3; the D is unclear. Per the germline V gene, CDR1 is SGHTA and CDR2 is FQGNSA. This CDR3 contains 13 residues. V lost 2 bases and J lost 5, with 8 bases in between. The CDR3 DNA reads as TGTGCCAGCAGCTTATACAGACTAGATACGCAGTATTTT. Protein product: CASSLYRLDTQYF.

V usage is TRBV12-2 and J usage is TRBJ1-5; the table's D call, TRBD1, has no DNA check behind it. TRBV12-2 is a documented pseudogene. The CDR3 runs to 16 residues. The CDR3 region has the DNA TGTGCAAGTCGCTTAGTAAGGGGTATAGGCAATCAGCCCCAGCATTTT. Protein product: CASRLVRGIGNQPQHF.

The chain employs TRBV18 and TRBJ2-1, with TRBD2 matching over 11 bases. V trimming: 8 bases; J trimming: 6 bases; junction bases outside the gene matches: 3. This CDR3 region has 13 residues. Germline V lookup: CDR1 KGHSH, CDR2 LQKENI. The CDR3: CASLGTSGNEQFF. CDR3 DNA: TGTGCCAGCCTAGGGACTAGCGGCAATGAGCAGTTCTTC. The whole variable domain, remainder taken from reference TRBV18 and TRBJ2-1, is NAGVMQNPRHLVRRRGQEARLRCSPMKGHSHVYWYRQLPEEGLKFMVYLQKENIIDESGMPKERFSAEFPKEGPSILRIQQVVRGDSAAYFCASLGTSGNEQFFGPGTRLTVL.

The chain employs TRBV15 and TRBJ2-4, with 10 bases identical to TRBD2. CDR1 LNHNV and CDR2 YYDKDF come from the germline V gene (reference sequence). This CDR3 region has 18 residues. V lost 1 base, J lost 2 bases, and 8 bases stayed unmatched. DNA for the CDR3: TGTGCCACCAGCAGAGGCCTAGCGGGAGATATGTCCAAAAACATTCAGTACTTC. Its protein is CATSRGLAGDMSKNIQYF.

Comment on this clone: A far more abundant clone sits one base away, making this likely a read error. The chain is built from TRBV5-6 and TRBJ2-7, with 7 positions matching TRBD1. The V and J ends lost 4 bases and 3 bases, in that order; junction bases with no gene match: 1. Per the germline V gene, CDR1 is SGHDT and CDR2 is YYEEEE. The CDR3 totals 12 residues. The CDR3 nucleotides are TGTGCCAGCAGCCGGGACAGCTACGAGCAGTACTTC. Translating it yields CASSRDSYEQYF.

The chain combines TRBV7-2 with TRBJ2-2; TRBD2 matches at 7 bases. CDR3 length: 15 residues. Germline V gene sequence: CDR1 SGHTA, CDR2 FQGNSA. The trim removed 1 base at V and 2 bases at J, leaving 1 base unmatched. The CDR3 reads CASSLGGSNTGELFF. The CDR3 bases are TGTGCCAGCAGCTTAGGCGGGAGCAACACCGGGGAGCTGTTTTTT.